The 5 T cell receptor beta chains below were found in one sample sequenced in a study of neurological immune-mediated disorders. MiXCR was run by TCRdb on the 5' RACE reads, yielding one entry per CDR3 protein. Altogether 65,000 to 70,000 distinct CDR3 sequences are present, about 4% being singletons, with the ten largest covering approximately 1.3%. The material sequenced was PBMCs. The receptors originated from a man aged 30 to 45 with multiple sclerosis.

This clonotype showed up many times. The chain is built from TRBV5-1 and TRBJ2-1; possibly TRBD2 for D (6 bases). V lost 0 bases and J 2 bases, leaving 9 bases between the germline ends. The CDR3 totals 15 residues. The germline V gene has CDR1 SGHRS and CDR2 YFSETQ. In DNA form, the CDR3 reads TGCGCCAGCAGCTTGGGGGGAGGAGCCTACAATGAGCAGTTCTTC. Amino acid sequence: CASSLGGGAYNEQFF.

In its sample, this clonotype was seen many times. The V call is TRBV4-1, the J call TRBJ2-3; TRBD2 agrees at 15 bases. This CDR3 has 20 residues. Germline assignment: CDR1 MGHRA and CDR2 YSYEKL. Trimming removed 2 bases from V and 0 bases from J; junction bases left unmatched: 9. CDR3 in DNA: TGCGCCAGCAGCCAATTGGGACTAGCGGGGGGACCCCAGAGCACAGATACGCAGTATTTT. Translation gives CASSQLGLAGGPQSTDTQYF.

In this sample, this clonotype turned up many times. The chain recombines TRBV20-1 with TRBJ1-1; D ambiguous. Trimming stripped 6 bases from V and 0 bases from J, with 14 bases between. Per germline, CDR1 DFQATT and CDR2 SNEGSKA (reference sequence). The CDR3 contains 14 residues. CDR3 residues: CSAPRVGLNTEAFF. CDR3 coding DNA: TGCAGTGCGCCTAGGGTCGGATTGAACACTGAAGCTTTCTTT.

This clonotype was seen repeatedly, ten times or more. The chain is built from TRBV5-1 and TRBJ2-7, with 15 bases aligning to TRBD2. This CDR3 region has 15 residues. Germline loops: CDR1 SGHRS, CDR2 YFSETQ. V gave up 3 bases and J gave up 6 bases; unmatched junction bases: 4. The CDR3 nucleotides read TGCGCCAGCAGCTCAAGGACTAGCGGGGGGGCCGAGCAGTACTTC. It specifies CASSSRTSGGAEQYF.

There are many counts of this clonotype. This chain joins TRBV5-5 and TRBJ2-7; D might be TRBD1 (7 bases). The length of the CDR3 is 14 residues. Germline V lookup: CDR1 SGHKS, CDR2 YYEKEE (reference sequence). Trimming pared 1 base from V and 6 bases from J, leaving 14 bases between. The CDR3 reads CASSLWRQGGEQYF. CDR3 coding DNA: TGTGCCAGCAGCTTGTGGAGACAGGGAGGCGAGCAGTACTTC.